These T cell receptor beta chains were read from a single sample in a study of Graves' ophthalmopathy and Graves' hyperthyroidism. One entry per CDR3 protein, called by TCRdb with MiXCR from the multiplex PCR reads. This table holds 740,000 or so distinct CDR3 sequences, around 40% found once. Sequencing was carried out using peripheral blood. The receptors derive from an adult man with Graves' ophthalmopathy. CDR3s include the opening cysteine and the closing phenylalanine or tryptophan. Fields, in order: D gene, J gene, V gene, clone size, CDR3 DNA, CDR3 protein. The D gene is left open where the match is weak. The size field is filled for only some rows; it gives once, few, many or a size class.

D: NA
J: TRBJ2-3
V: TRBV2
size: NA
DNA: TGTGCCAGCAGTGAAGCGTGGGCAGATACGCAGTATTTT
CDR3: CASSEAWADTQYF

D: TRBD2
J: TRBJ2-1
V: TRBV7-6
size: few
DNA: TGTGCCAGCAGCTTAGTATGGGAGGGTGAGCAGTTCTTC
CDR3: CASSLVWEGEQFF

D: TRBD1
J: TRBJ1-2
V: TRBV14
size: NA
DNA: TGTGCCAGCAGCCGAATAACTTCGCAGGGGGCTGAGAACTATGGCTACACCTTC
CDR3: CASSRITSQGAENYGYTF

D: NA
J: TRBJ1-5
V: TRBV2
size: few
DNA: TGTGCCAGCAGTTTCGGTGATGGGGTTCAGCCCCAGCATTTT
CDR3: CASSFGDGVQPQHF

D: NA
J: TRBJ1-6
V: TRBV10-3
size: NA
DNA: TGTGCCATCAGTGAGTCGGCAGGGGAAATGTCACCCCTCCACTTT
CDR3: CAISESAGEMSPLHF

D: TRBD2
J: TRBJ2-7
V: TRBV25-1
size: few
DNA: TGTGCCAGCTCACCCCCCGTTGGCGGGGGTTCCTACGAGCAGTACTTC
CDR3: CASSPPVGGGSYEQYF

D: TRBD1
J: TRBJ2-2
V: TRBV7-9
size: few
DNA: TGTGCCAGCAGGGGACAGTGCACCGGGGAGCTGTTTTTT
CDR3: CASRGQCTGELFF

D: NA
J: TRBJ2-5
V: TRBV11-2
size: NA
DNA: TGTGCCAGCAATTGGGGTATCACCGGGACCCAGTACTTC
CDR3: CASNWGITGTQYF

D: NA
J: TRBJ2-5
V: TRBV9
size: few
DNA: TGCGCCAGCAGCCAAGATCTTGTCTATACGACCCAAGAGACCCAGTACTTC
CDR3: CASSQDLVYTTQETQYF

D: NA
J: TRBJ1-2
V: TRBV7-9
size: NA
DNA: TGTGCCAGCAGCTTATGGGGGGCGATCCTCGGTGGCTACACCTTC
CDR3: CASSLWGAILGGYTF

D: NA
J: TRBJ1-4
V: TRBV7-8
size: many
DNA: TGTGCCAGCAGCTTACTGTACGGTAATGAAAAACTGTTTTTT
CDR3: CASSLLYGNEKLFF

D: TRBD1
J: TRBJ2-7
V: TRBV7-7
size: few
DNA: TGTGCTAGCAGCTTAGAAGGACAGGTCAACTCCTACGAGCAGTACTTC
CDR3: CASSLEGQVNSYEQYF

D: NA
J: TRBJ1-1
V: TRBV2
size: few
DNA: TGTGCCAGCAGTGAGGGGACGGAGAACACTGAAGCTTTGAACACTGAAGCTTTCTTT
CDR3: CASSEGTENTEALNTEAFF

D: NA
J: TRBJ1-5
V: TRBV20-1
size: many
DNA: TGCAGTGCACCCGTGCGGACCGATCAGCCCCAGCATTTT
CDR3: CSAPVRTDQPQHF

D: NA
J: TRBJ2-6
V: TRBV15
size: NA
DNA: TGTGCCACCAGCAGGTGGGGGACGGCTGGGGCCAACGTCCTGACTTTC
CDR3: CATSRWGTAGANVLTF

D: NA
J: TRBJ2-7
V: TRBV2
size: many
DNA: TGTGCCAGCAGGGAGGAACAGGGTCGGTACGAGCAGTACTTC
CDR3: CASREEQGRYEQYF

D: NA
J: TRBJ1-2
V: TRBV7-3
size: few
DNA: TGTGCCAGCAGCTTAGGGGGGGAGGGCGGCGGCTACACCTTC
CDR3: CASSLGGEGGGYTF

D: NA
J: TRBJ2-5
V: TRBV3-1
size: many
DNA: TGTGCCAGCAGCCAAGATCGGAAATTC
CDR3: CASSQDRKF

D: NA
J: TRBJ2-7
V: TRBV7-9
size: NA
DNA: TGTGCCAGCAGCACTGAGAAGGGGGCCTACGAGCAGTACTTC
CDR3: CASSTEKGAYEQYF

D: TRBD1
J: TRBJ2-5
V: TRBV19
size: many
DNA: TGTGCCAGTGGCAGGACAGGGTGGGCAGAGACCCAGTACTTC
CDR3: CASGRTGWAETQYF

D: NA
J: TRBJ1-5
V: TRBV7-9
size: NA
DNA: TGTGCCAGCAGCCCGAGGTACTCTGGGGGAAGCAATCAGCCCCAGCATTTT
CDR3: CASSPRYSGGSNQPQHF

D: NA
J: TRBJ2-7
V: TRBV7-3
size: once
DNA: TGTGCCAGCAGTTACTCCAGGACCCGGACCTACGAGCAGTACTTC
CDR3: CASSYSRTRTYEQYF

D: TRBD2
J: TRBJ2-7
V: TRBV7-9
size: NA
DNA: TGTGCCAGCAGCTTACCGACTAGCGGGAGGGCCGAGCAGTACTTC
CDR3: CASSLPTSGRAEQYF

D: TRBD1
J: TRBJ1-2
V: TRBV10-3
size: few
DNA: TGTGCCAGCAGTTACTCTCCAACCGGGACAGGAAACTATGGCTACACCTTC
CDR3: CASSYSPTGTGNYGYTF

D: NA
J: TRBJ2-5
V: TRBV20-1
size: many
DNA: TGCAGTGCTAGAGACGGGAGCCAAGAGACCCAGTACTTC
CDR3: CSARDGSQETQYF

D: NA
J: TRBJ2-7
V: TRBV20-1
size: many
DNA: TGCAGTGCACCCACCATGCGGGGACGATACGAGCAGTACTTC
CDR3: CSAPTMRGRYEQYF

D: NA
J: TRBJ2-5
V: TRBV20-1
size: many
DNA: TGCAGTGCCCTGACAGAGACCCAGTACTTC
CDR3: CSALTETQYF

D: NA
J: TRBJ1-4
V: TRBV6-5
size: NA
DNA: TGTGCCAGCAGTTACTGTCAGATAAATGAAAAACTGTTTTTT
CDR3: CASSYCQINEKLFF

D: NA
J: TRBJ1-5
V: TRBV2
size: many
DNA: TGTGCCAGCAGTGATGAGACGGACAGCCAGCATTTT
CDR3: CASSDETDSQHF

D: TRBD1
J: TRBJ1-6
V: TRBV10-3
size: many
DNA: TGTGCCATCAGCGAAACAACAGGGGGCGCATATAATTCACCCCTCCACTTT
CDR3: CAISETTGGAYNSPLHF

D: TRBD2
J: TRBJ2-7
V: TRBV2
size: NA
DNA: TGTGCCAGCAGTAATCGCGGGGGAGTCTCCTACGAGCAGTACTTC
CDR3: CASSNRGGVSYEQYF

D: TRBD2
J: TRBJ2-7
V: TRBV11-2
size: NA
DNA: TGTGCCTGGAGTGTACCGGGGGGAACCTACGAGCAGTACTTC
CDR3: CAWSVPGGTYEQYF

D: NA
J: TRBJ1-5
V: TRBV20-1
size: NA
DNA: TGCAGTGCTAGAGGGTTAGCGGGGCAGCCCCAGCATTTT
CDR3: CSARGLAGQPQHF

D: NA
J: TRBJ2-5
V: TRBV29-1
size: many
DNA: TGCAGCGTTGTCTACGGGGGGCTTTATCTGACCCAGTACTTC
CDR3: CSVVYGGLYLTQYF

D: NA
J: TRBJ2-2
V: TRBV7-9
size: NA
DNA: TGTGCCAGCAGCCCGAGTGGCGGGCCTACCGGGGAGCTGTTTTTT
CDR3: CASSPSGGPTGELFF

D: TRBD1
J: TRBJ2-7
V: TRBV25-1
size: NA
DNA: TGTGCCAGCAGTGTCACAGGGGAGAGGAACGAGCAGTACTTC
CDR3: CASSVTGERNEQYF

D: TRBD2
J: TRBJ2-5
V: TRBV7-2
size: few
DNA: TGTGCTACACGACTAGCGTCTGGCCAAGAGACCCAGTACTTC
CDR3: CATRLASGQETQYF

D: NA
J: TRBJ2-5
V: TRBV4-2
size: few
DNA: TGTGCCAGCAGCTTGGTTCCGGGGAACCAAGAGACCCAGTACTTC
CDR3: CASSLVPGNQETQYF

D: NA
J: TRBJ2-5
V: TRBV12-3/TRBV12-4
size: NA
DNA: TGTGCCAGCAGCCACCAGGTGGTGGTTCAAGAGACCCAGTACTTC
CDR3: CASSHQVVVQETQYF

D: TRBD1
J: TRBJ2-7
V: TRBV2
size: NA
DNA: TGTGCCAGCAGGAACCCGGGACAGGGCTACGAGCAGTACTTC
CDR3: CASRNPGQGYEQYF

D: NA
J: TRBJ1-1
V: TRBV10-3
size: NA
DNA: TGTGCCATCAGGGTAGATATGAGGAACACTGAAGCTTTCTTT
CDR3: CAIRVDMRNTEAFF

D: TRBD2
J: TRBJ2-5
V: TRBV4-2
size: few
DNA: TGTGCCAGCAGCCAAGATAGAGCGGGGCGAGAGACCCAGTACTTC
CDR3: CASSQDRAGRETQYF

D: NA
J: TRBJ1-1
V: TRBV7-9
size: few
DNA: TGTGCCAGCAGCCCTAACGTCCTACGGCAGAGGAACACTGAAGCTTTCTTT
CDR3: CASSPNVLRQRNTEAFF

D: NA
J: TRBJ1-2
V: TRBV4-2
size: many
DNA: TGTGCCAGCAGCCAGGCAGGGAAAGGCTACACCTTC
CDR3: CASSQAGKGYTF

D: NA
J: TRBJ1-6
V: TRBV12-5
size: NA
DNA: TGTGCTAGTGGTTTGAGGGGTGGATCACCCCTCCACTTT
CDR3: CASGLRGGSPLHF

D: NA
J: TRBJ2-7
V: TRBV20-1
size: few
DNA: TGCAGTGCTAGTTTGTGGAACGAGCAGTACTTC
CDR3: CSASLWNEQYF

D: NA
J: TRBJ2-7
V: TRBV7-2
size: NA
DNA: TGTGCCAGCAGCTTAGGATTAAGGGCCGAGCAGTACTTC
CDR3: CASSLGLRAEQYF

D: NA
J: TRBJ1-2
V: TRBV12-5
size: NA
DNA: TGTGCTAGTGGTTTTGGGACGGGTTCCTACACCTTC
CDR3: CASGFGTGSYTF

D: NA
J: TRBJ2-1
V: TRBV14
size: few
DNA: TGTGCCAGCAGCACAGGCGAGCAGTTCTTC
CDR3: CASSTGEQFF

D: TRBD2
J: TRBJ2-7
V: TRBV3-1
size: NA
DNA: TGTGCCAGCAGCCAAGATGCGGGGGCCTACGAGCAGTACTTC
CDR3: CASSQDAGAYEQYF